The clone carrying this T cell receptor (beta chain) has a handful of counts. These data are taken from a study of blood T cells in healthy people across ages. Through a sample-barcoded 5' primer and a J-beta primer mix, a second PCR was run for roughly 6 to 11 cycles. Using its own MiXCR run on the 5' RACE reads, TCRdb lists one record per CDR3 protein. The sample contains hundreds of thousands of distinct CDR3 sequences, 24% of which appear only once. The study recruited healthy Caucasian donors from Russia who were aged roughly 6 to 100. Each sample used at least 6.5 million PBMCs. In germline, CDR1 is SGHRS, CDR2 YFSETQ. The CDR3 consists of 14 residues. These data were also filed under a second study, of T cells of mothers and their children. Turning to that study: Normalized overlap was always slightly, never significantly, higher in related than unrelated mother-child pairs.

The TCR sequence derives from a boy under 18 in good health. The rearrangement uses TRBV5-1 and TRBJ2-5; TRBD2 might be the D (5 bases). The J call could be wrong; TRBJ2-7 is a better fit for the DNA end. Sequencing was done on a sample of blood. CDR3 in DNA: TGCGCCAGCAGCCCGGAGGCAGGCCCCTACGAGCAGTACTTC. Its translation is CASSPEAGPYEQYF.